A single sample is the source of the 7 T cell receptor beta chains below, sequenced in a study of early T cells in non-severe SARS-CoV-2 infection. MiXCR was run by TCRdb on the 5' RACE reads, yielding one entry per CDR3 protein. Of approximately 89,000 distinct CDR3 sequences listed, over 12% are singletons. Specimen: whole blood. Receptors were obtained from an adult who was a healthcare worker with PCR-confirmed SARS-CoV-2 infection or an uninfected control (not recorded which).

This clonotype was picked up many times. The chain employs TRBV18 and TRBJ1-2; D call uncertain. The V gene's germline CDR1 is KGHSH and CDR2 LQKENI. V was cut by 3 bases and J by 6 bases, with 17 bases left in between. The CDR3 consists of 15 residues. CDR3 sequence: CASSPPAGRDHGYTF. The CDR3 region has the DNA TGTGCCAGCTCACCTCCCGCAGGCCGGGATCATGGCTACACCTTC.

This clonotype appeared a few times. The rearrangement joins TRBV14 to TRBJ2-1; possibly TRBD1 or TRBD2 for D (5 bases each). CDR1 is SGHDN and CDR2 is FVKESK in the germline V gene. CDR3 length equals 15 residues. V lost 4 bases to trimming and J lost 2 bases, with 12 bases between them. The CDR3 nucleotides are TGTGCCAGCAGCCGATTGAGGGGCACCTACAATGAGCAGTTCTTC. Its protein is CASSRLRGTYNEQFF.

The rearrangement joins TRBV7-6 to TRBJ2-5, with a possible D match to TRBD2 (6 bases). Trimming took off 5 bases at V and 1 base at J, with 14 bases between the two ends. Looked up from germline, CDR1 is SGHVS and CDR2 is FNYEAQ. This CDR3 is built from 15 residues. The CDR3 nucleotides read TGTGCCAGCAGCCCTGGCGGGATTCCCCAAGAGACCCAGTACTTC. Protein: CASSPGGIPQETQYF.

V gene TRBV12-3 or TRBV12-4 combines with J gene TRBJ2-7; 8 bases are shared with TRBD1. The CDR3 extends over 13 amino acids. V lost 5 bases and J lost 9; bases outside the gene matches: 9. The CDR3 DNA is TGTGCCAGCAGTAGCCCAGGGGGCGCGAGGCAGTACTTC. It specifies CASSSPGGARQYF.

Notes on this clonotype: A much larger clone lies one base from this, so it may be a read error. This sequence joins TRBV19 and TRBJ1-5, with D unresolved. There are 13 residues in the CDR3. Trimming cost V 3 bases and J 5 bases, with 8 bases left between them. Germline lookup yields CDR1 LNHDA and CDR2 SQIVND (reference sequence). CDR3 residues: CASSMSEDQPQHF. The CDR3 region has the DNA TGTGCCAGTAGTATGTCAGAGGATCAGCCCCAGCATTTT. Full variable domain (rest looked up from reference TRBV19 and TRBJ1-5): DGGITQSPKYLFRKEGQNVTLSCEQNLNHDAMYWYRQDPGQGLRLIYYSQIVNDFQKGDIAEGYSVSREKKESFPLTVTSAQKNPTAFYLCASSMSEDQPQHFGDGTRLSIL.

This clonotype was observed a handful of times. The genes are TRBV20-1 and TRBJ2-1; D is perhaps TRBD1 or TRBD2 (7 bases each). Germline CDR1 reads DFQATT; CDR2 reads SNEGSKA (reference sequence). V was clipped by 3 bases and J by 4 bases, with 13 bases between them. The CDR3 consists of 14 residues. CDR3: CSASTGEGYNEQFF. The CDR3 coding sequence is TGCAGTGCTAGCACAGGGGAGGGGTACAATGAGCAGTTCTTC.

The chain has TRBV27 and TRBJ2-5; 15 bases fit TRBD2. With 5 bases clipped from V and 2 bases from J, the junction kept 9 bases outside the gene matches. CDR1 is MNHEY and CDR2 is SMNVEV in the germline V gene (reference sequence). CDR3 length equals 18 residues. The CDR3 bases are TGTGCCAGCAGTAAAGGACTAGCGGGAGGGCTACGGCAAGAGACCCAGTACTTC. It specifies CASSKGLAGGLRQETQYF.